The T cell receptor beta chain described here comes from a study of T cell responses to AZD1222 COVID-19 vaccine (dated by TCRdb to the early 2020s). General notes on the study: Because spike-specific TCR depth and breadth did not differ between the two schedules, AZD1222 recipients who got a second dose at roughly 4 weeks were pooled with those who got a second dose at roughly 12 weeks. TCR sequencing covered 230 or so trial participants: 207 given two doses of AZD1222 and around 26 given two doses of MenACWY control vaccine. Trial participants were enrolled by age into subgroups of 18-55, 56-69 and 70-plus years, and around 150, 29 and 61 TCR-sequenced participants, respectively, were included in these subgroups. Overall study results and their limits: Participants were mostly white British, with more females than males. The authors suggested clonal diversity may have been underestimated. Reportedly, close to half of the unique spike-specific TCRs recognized epitopes lying outside the regions that are mutated in the B.1.351 and B.1.1.7 variants. In the small 56-69-year group, the increase in depth fell short of significance, most likely because of low power. Conclusions about previously exposed vaccinees are limited because only six or seven AZD1222 recipients were SARS-CoV-2 seropositive at baseline. Because no samples from the day 14 peak response were available, repertoires could be characterized only after the peak T cell response. After two AZD1222 doses, both the breadth and the depth of spike-specific TCRs were significantly higher than at day 0 and than in MenACWY recipients. Vaccine-associated CD4 TCRs spanned the whole spike protein, with dominant responses in regions 160-218 and 743-854.

V lost 5 bases and J lost 6 bases; the stretch between them is 20 bases long. CDR1 and CDR2 (MDHEN, SYDVKM) derive from the germline V gene. Inclusive of the bounding cysteine and phenylalanine, the CDR3 is 15 residues long. Only CDR3 DNA is held: 45 bases, read in frame from base 1. The CDR3 regions of human TCRbeta chains were subjected to immunosequencing. The original pipeline was this. Repertoire TCRs were checked for matches against a reference library of SARS-CoV-2-specific TCRs that had been generated using the MIRA antigen-specificity platform. Breadth meant the fraction of unique TCRs that were SARS-CoV-2-associated, whereas depth meant the fraction of total T cells that were SARS-CoV-2-associated. Each spike-specific TCR was assigned to its reactive spike region and to a CD4 or CD8 class using the MIRA data. Log10-transformed breadth and depth values were compared by one-way ANOVA with Sidak's multiple comparisons tests. TCRdb provides this immuneACCESS table in a form limited to in-frame rearrangements. Some clones are lacking; in checked studies, under half of them reflect an unresolved V gene, and why the rest are absent is not known. For V, J and clone size, that table is used; D and trimming come from the DNA. The sample records more than 60,000 clones, about 79% of which are singletons. The ten largest clones capture around 20% of the sample.

This specimen's time point label, interpreted: baseline before first vaccination. Samples from vaccinated people were obtained from the UK trials COV001 and COV002, which included a single-blind randomized controlled phase 2/3 trial of AZD1222 (ChAdOx1 nCoV-19) in healthy adults. Trial participant PBMC samples were collected at day 0 and day 28 after the second dose for TCRbeta chain sequencing. Comment on this clone: Its binding antigen is unknown. It has no much larger one-base neighbor in the sample; base qualities were not kept.

The rearrangement joined TRBV28 to TRBJ2-7, with the D gene not confidently named. The sequenced sample was peripheral blood, obtained on day 0 of AZD1222 vaccination. This receptor was taken from an adult in good health. In nucleotide form, the sequence is TGTGCCAGCAGTCCTCCGGGCTTGAGTTGGTCCGAGCAGTACTTC. Its coded protein is CASSPPGLSWSEQYF. The full variable domain, with segments outside the CDR3 supplied by the reference TRBV28 and TRBJ2-7 proteins, appears as DVKVTQSSRYLVKRTGEKVFLECVQDMDHENMFWYRQDPGLGLRLIYFSYDVKMKEKGDIPEGYSVSREKKERFSLILESASTNQTSMYLCASSPPGLSWSEQYFGPGTRLTVT.